The 32 T cell receptor beta chains listed next were all sequenced from one sample in a study of T cell clonotyping in hematopoietic cell transplantation. Data came from immunoSEQ multiplex PCR; TCRdb stores just in-frame clones and leaves some out. The sample records 69,000 or so clones, just under 95% being singletons. Sequencing was done on a sample of peripheral blood mononuclear cells. These TCRs come from a man in his fifties in good health. Some clones in this sample may be carry-over from other donors' samples.

CDR3 residues: CASSSQGGNEKLFF. The CDR3 DNA follows: TGTGCCAGCAGTTCACAGGGGGGCAATGAAAAACTGTTTTTT. V is TRBV6-6 and J is TRBJ1-4, with TRBD1 matching 8 bases. This CDR3 has 14 residues. Trimming cost V 4 bases and J 5 bases; bases outside gene matches: 3. CDR1 MNHNY and CDR2 SVGAGI come from the germline V gene (reference sequence).

V and J are TRBV7-2 and TRBJ2-7; no firm D call. There are 13 residues in the CDR3. The V gene's germline CDR1 is SGHTA and CDR2 FQGNSA. The V end lost 4 bases, the J end lost 7 bases, and 14 bases lay between the germline ends. CDR3 amino acids: CASSYPGRWEQYF. The DNA for the CDR3 is TGTGCCAGCAGCTACCCTGGGCGCTGGGAGCAGTACTTC.

The rearrangement joins TRBV2 to TRBJ1-3; a possible D gene is TRBD1 (5 bases). The length of the CDR3 is 13 residues. Germline V gives CDR1 SNHLY, CDR2 FYNNEI. V was cut by 8 bases and J by 4 bases, with 12 bases left in between. The CDR3, as DNA: TGTGCCAGCCTCCGGACAATAGGAAACACCATATATTTT. This codes for CASLRTIGNTIYF.

The V call is TRBV29-1, the J call TRBJ1-1, with 7 positions matching TRBD1. Trimming removed 3 bases from V and 1 base from J; junction bases left unmatched: 2. From germline, CDR1 is SQVTM and CDR2 ANQGSEA. The CDR3 sequence is 13 residues long. The CDR3 reads CSVDRQGNTEAFF. The CDR3 DNA sequence: TGCAGCGTTGATCGACAGGGGAACACTGAAGCTTTCTTT.

The V and J genes are TRBV5-1 and TRBJ2-1; D ambiguous. Germline lookup yields CDR1 SGHRS and CDR2 YFSETQ. The CDR3 consists of 13 residues. V was pared by 4 bases and J by 6 bases, with 11 bases between. DNA for the CDR3: TGCGCCAGCAGCCCTGGACCCTCCAATGAGCAGTTCTTC. Its translation: CASSPGPSNEQFF.

V is TRBV6-5 and J is TRBJ2-5, with D perhaps TRBD2 (5 bases). The CDR3 runs 15 residues. V was trimmed by 0 bases and J by 2 bases, leaving 10 bases between them. Germline CDR1 is MNHEY and CDR2 is SVGAGI. CDR3: CASSYSRTLQETQYF. CDR3 coding DNA: TGTGCCAGCAGTTACTCGCGGACTTTACAAGAGACCCAGTACTTC.

The rearrangement links TRBV9 to TRBJ1-3; D is uncertain. V lost 0 bases and J 3 bases, leaving 10 bases between the germline ends. CDR3 size: 15 residues. CDR1 is SGDLS, CDR2 YYNGEE, per germline. CDR3 protein: CASSVAPEIGNTIYF. Written as DNA, the CDR3 is TGTGCCAGCAGCGTAGCTCCAGAGATTGGAAACACCATATATTTT.

The genes are TRBV4-2 and TRBJ1-3, with D possibly matching TRBD1 (5 bases). CDR1 and CDR2 from the germline V gene are LGHNA and YNFKEQ. V lost 0 bases and J lost 4, with 13 bases in between. The CDR3 sequence is 16 residues long. CDR3 sequence reads: CASSQEGRAIGNTIYF. The DNA of the CDR3 is TGTGCCAGCAGCCAAGAGGGCAGGGCGATAGGAAACACCATATATTTT.

This sequence joins TRBV7-8 and TRBJ1-6; TRBD1 matches 7 bases. V lost 6 bases and J lost 10; bases outside the gene matches: 9. CDR1 SGHVS and CDR2 FQNEAQ come from the germline V gene. The CDR3 is 14 amino acids. CDR3 protein: CASSSDRVGSPLHF. CDR3 in DNA: TGTGCCAGCAGTTCCGACAGGGTTGGCTCACCCCTCCACTTT.

V is TRBV6-5 and J is TRBJ2-7, with 10 bases matching TRBD1. V dropped 0 bases and J dropped 6; count of bases not matched to a gene: 5. This CDR3 spans 15 amino acids. Germline CDR1 is MNHEY and CDR2 is SVGAGI. The CDR3, as DNA: TGTGCCAGCAGTTACTCCGGGACAGGGGTCCGCGAGCAGTACTTC. It encodes CASSYSGTGVREQYF.

The rearrangement joins TRBV6-1 to TRBJ1-5; no firm D call. V lost 0 bases to trimming and J lost 5 bases, with 11 bases between them. Germline V gene sequence: CDR1 MNHNS, CDR2 SASEGT. CDR3 length: 15 residues. CDR3 in DNA: TGTGCCAGCAGTGAAGCGGCCGGGGTCTATCAGCCCCAGCATTTT. Its translation: CASSEAAGVYQPQHF.

V is TRBV14 and J is TRBJ2-1; tentatively, D is TRBD2 (6 bases). The CDR3 covers 13 residues. Germline CDR1 SGHDN, CDR2 FVKESK. Trimming removed 1 base at V and 7 bases at J, with 8 bases between. The CDR3 region is CASSQVRGNEQFF. CDR3 DNA sequence: TGTGCCAGCAGCCAAGTCCGGGGGAATGAGCAGTTCTTC.

This chain joins TRBV29-1 and TRBJ2-3; the match to TRBD2 covers 12 bases. V lost 7 bases and J lost 11; bases outside the gene matches: 10. From germline, CDR1 is SQVTM and CDR2 ANQGSEA. This CDR3 is 13 amino acids long. CDR3 DNA sequence: TGCAGCGGACTAGCGGGAGCCCCCTCGAGGCAGTATTTT. Protein product: CSGLAGAPSRQYF.

The chain combines TRBV6-5 with TRBJ1-1; TRBD1 is a possible D gene (6 bases). CDR1 is MNHEY and CDR2 is SVGAGI in the germline V gene. The CDR3 is 16 residues long. The V end was cut by 1 base, the J end by 0 bases, with 12 bases between. CDR3 sequence reads: CASSYWAGAMNTEAFF. CDR3 in DNA: TGTGCCAGCAGTTACTGGGCGGGGGCAATGAACACTGAAGCTTTCTTT.

This rearrangement joins TRBV5-6 to TRBJ1-1; D unresolved. Germline lookup yields CDR1 SGHDT and CDR2 YYEEEE. V was pared by 0 bases and J by 4 bases, with 10 bases between. This CDR3 region has 14 residues. CDR3 DNA: TGTGCCAGCAGCTTGGAAGATTTCGGCACTGAAGCTTTCTTT. Encoded protein: CASSLEDFGTEAFF.

V usage is TRBV2 and J usage is TRBJ2-1; possibly TRBD2 for D (6 bases). CDR1 and CDR2 (germline): SNHLY, FYNNEI. V dropped 2 bases and J dropped 4 bases, with 12 bases sitting between them. This CDR3 comprises 15 residues. The DNA of the CDR3 is TGTGCCAGCAGTGAACTGGGACTCCAGTACAATGAGCAGTTCTTC. It specifies CASSELGLQYNEQFF.

The rearrangement uses TRBV10-3 and TRBJ2-1; D call uncertain. CDR3 length equals 14 residues. Germline V gene sequence: CDR1 ENHRY, CDR2 SYGVKD. V lost 2 bases and J 7 bases, leaving 12 bases between the germline ends. The CDR3 protein is CAISEGPPGNEQFF. The CDR3 DNA reads as TGTGCCATCAGTGAGGGGCCTCCTGGGAATGAGCAGTTCTTC.

This clone was observed a few times. The V gene is TRBV28, the J gene TRBJ1-2; D may be TRBD1 (6 bases). The CDR3 has 16 residues. Between the trimmed V and J ends, which lost 2 bases and 4 bases, there was a span of 17 bases. Germline CDR1 is MDHEN and CDR2 is SYDVKM. The CDR3 region is CASSLQFAGAGYGYTF. CDR3 nucleotide sequence: TGTGCCAGCAGTTTACAATTTGCAGGGGCAGGCTATGGCTACACCTTC.

In this sample, this clone turned up a few times. The V gene is TRBV6-1, the J gene TRBJ1-1, with D possibly TRBD1 on 5 matching bases. V was shortened by 7 bases and J by 1 base, with 10 bases between the two germline ends. The CDR3 sequence is 13 residues long. Germline V gene sequence: CDR1 MNHNS, CDR2 SASEGT. The CDR3 loop is CASNKRGNTEAFF. The CDR3 DNA follows: TGTGCCAGCAACAAAAGGGGGAACACTGAAGCTTTCTTT.

The chain is built from TRBV29-1 and TRBJ1-1, with a weak D call TRBD1 (5 bases). This CDR3 contains 14 residues. Trimming removed 8 bases from V and 3 bases from J, with 19 bases in between. The germline V gene encodes CDR1 SQVTM and CDR2 ANQGSEA. The CDR3 loop reads CSIRAHGAHTEAFF. In DNA form, the CDR3 reads TGCAGCATCCGGGCCCACGGGGCCCACACTGAAGCTTTCTTT.

The chain combines TRBV19 with TRBJ1-5; D unclear. The germline V and J ends were trimmed by 3 bases and 3 bases, with 9 bases remaining between them. Germline V gene data show CDR1 as LNHDA and CDR2 as SQIVND (reference sequence). The CDR3 loop spans 14 amino acids. DNA of the CDR3: TGTGCCAGTAGTATCGTAGGGAACAATCAGCCCCAGCATTTT. This sequence encodes CASSIVGNNQPQHF.

The chain couples TRBV2 to TRBJ1-1; D call uncertain. The germline V gene has CDR1 SNHLY and CDR2 FYNNEI. The CDR3 runs to 13 residues. V was trimmed by 6 bases and J by 3 bases, leaving 11 bases between them. In nucleotides, the CDR3 is TGTGCCAGCAGAAAAGAGCTGGACACTGAAGCTTTCTTT. This translates into CASRKELDTEAFF.

The chain couples TRBV19 to TRBJ1-1; perhaps TRBD1 as D (5 bases). CDR3 length equals 16 residues. V was shortened by 1 base and J by 0 bases, with 12 bases between the two germline ends. CDR1 LNHDA and CDR2 SQIVND come from the germline V gene (reference sequence). The CDR3 reads CASSIGGGVMNTEAFF. The CDR3, as DNA: TGTGCCAGTAGTATAGGGGGAGGGGTCATGAACACTGAAGCTTTCTTT.

This sequence joins TRBV6-1 and TRBJ1-2; no reliable D call. Trimming took off 7 bases at V and 8 bases at J, with 14 bases between the two ends. Germline CDR1 MNHNS, CDR2 SASEGT. This CDR3 comprises 12 residues. The CDR3: CASISTVGGYTF. CDR3 in DNA: TGTGCCAGCATATCGACGGTCGGGGGCTACACCTTC.

The genes are TRBV19 and TRBJ1-5; no firm D call. The length of the CDR3 is 16 residues. The germline V and J ends were trimmed by 1 base and 0 bases, with 10 bases remaining between them. Germline V CDR1 and CDR2: LNHDA, SQIVND (reference sequence). The CDR3 protein is CASSIGTGNSNQPQHF. CDR3 nucleotide sequence: TGTGCCAGTAGTATAGGGACGGGGAATAGCAATCAGCCCCAGCATTTT.

The V gene is TRBV19, the J gene TRBJ2-7; D may be TRBD2 (6 bases). V was cut by 5 bases and J by 4 bases, with 15 bases left in between. The CDR3 has 14 amino acids. The germline CDR1 and CDR2 sequences are LNHDA and SQIVND (reference sequence). DNA of the CDR3: TGTGCCAGTAGTCCCCGCCAGACTAGTTACGAGCAGTACTTC. Its translation is CASSPRQTSYEQYF. Together with reference TRBV19 and TRBJ2-7, the CDR3 gives the full variable domain: DGGITQSPKYLFRKEGQNVTLSCEQNLNHDAMYWYRQDPGQGLRLIYYSQIVNDFQKGDIAEGYSVSREKKESFPLTVTSAQKNPTAFYLCASSPRQTSYEQYFGPGTRLTVT.

The rearrangement links TRBV14 to TRBJ2-3; TRBD2 aligns across 8 bases. Trimming cost V 1 base and J 3 bases; bases outside gene matches: 3. Per germline, CDR1 SGHDN and CDR2 FVKESK. The CDR3 is 15 amino acids. The CDR3 region has the DNA TGTGCCAGCAGCCAAGGGGGCGGGAGGACAGATACGCAGTATTTT. Protein product: CASSQGGGRTDTQYF.

The chain employs TRBV4-2 and TRBJ1-2; TRBD1 matches at 10 bases. Trimming at V came to 3 bases and at J to 8 bases, leaving 9 bases not matched to a gene. This CDR3 comprises 15 residues. The germline CDR1 and CDR2 sequences are LGHNA and YNFKEQ. The CDR3 sequence: CASSQERQGARGYTF. CDR3 DNA sequence: TGTGCCAGCAGCCAGGAAAGACAGGGGGCGCGGGGCTACACCTTC.

V gene TRBV6-5 combines with J gene TRBJ1-5, with 7 bases that match TRBD1. CDR1 is MNHEY, CDR2 SVGAGI, per germline. The junction had 4 bases not matched to a gene; V was cut back by 4 bases and J by 4 bases. CDR3 length: 14 residues. The CDR3 DNA follows: TGTGCCAGCAGTTCGGGACAGAGGAATCAGCCCCAGCATTTT. Its protein product is CASSSGQRNQPQHF.

The genes are TRBV19 and TRBJ1-4, with 9 bases identical to TRBD1. After removal of 4 bases from V and 8 bases from J, the junction contained 8 bases not matched to a gene. This CDR3 contains 15 residues. CDR1 and CDR2 (germline): LNHDA, SQIVND (reference sequence). The CDR3 coding sequence is TGTGCCAGTAGTACATCGGGACAGGGAGGCGAAAAACTGTTTTTT. It yields the protein CASSTSGQGGEKLFF.

V is TRBV28 and J is TRBJ2-1; 9 bases map to TRBD2. CDR3 length: 15 amino acids. The J segment lost 10 bases and the V segment lost 2 bases, leaving 9 bases of the junction unmatched. Looked up from germline, CDR1 is MDHEN and CDR2 is SYDVKM. The CDR3 here is CASSLAGGPLAEQFF. In DNA form, the CDR3 reads TGTGCCAGCAGTTTAGCGGGAGGGCCCCTCGCCGAGCAGTTCTTC.

The chain has TRBV2 and TRBJ2-2; 7 positions match TRBD1. CDR3 length: 17 amino acids. CDR1 SNHLY and CDR2 FYNNEI come from the germline V gene. With 3 bases clipped from V and 2 bases from J, the junction kept 9 bases outside the gene matches. The CDR3: CASSELGGELNTGELFF. CDR3 bases: TGTGCCAGCAGTGAGTTAGGGGGCGAATTAAACACCGGGGAGCTGTTTTTT.